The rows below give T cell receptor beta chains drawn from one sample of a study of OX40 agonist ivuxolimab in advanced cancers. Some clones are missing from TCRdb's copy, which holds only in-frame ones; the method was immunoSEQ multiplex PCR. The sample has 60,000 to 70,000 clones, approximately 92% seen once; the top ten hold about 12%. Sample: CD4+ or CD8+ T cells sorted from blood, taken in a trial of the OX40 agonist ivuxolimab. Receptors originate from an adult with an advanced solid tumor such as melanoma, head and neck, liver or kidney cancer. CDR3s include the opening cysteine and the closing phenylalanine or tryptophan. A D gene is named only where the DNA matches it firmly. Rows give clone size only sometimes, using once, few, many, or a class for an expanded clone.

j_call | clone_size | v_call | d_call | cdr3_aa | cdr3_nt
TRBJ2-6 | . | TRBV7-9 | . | CASSFPPGRNSGANVLTF | TGTGCCAGCAGCTTCCCCCCGGGGCGCAACTCTGGGGCCAACGTCCTGACTTTC
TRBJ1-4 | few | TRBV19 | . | CASSFQGWEKLFF | TGTGCCAGTAGTTTTCAGGGGTGGGAAAAACTGTTTTTT
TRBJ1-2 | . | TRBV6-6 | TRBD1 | CASSDRDRGIYGYTF | TGTGCCAGCAGTGACAGGGACCGAGGGATTTATGGCTACACCTTC
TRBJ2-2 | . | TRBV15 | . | CVTSRDSGAGPGELFF | TGTGTCACCAGCAGAGATTCTGGGGCTGGTCCCGGGGAGCTGTTTTTT
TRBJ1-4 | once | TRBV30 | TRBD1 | CAWATGATSNEKLFF | TGTGCCTGGGCGACAGGGGCGACATCGAATGAAAAACTGTTTTTT
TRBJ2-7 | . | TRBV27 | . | CASGQFVGHEQYF | TGTGCCAGCGGACAGTTTGTTGGCCACGAGCAGTACTTC
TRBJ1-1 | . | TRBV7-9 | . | CASSAGRENTEAFF | TGTGCCAGCAGCGCCGGACGGGAGAACACTGAAGCTTTCTTT
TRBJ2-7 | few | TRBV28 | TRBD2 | CATRLASGRDEQYF | TGTGCCACCCGCCTGGCTAGCGGGAGGGACGAGCAGTACTTC
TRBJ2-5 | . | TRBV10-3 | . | CAISDLVFGTQYF | TGTGCCATCAGTGATTTGGTATTCGGGACCCAGTACTTC
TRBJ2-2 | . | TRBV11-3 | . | CASSPHVGSNTGELFF | TGTGCCAGCAGCCCCCATGTGGGATCTAACACCGGGGAGCTGTTTTTT
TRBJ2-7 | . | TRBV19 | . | CASSIGGEGYEQYF | TGTGCCAGTAGTATCGGGGGAGAGGGCTACGAGCAGTACTTC
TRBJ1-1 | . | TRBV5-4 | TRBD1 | CASSHATGGFMNTEAFF | TGCGCCAGCAGCCATGCTACAGGGGGATTCATGAACACTGAAGCTTTCTTT
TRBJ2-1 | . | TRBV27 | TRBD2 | CASSRYTGGPGNEQFF | TGTGCCAGCAGCCGATATACGGGAGGGCCGGGTAATGAGCAGTTCTTC
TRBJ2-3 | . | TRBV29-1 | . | CSGRSDGNLQYF | TGCAGCGGCCGCTCCGATGGAAACTTGCAGTATTTT
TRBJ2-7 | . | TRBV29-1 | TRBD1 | CSVDDDGTGSYEQYF | TGCAGCGTTGATGATGACGGGACAGGATCCTACGAGCAGTACTTC
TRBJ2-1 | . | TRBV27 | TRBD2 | CASSLFSGRRLGEQFF | TGTGCCAGCAGTTTATTTAGCGGGAGGCGTCTTGGTGAGCAGTTCTTC
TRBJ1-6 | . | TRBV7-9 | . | CASSLDEGLASPLHF | TGTGCCAGCAGCTTAGATGAGGGTCTGGCCTCACCCCTCCACTTT
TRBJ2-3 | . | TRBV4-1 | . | CASSQTHRSVDTQYF | TGCGCCAGCAGCCAGACCCATCGTTCAGTTGATACGCAGTATTTT
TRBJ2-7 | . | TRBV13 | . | CASTERSVGYEQYF | TGTGCCAGCACCGAGAGAAGCGTCGGCTACGAGCAGTACTTC
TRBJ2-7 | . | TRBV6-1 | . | CASSEGANEQYF | TGTGCCAGCAGTGAAGGGGCGAACGAGCAGTACTTC
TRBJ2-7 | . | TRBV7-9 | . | CASSSGTVIYEQYF | TGTGCCAGCAGCTCCGGGACTGTGATCTACGAGCAGTACTTC
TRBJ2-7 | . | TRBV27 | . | CASSFSQTYEQYF | TGTGCCAGCAGTTTCTCCCAGACCTACGAGCAGTACTTC
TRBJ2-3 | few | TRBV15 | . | CATSSEVQGATDTQYF | TGTGCCACCAGCAGTGAAGTACAGGGAGCCACAGATACGCAGTATTTT
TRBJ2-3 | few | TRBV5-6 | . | CASSPWVGDTQYF | TGTGCCAGCAGCCCATGGGTTGGAGATACGCAGTATTTT
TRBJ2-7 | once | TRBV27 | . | CASSFSRNSYEQYF | TGTGCCAGCAGTTTCTCCCGAAACTCCTACGAGCAGTACTTC
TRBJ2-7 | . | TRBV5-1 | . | CASSPTGSFYEQYF | TGCGCCAGCAGCCCAACCGGGTCCTTCTACGAGCAGTACTTC
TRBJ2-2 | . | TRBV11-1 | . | CASSPFVMNTGELFF | TGTGCCAGCAGCCCCTTTGTGATGAACACCGGGGAGCTGTTTTTT